This TCR beta chain was identified in a study of cytomegalovirus exposure and HLA in healthy donors (dated by TCRdb to 2016 to 2017). With regard to the full study: In an earlier analysis of approximately 640 of the donors, around 290 Gb of sequence data and some 100 million unique TCR beta sequences from 180 million or so T cells were reported. Donor age, sex, ethnicity and CMV serostatus were compiled together with the repertoire data. An earlier analysis of nearly 600 of the donors applied high-throughput TCR beta sequencing to assess whether each TCR beta V gene segment acted as functional or pseudogenic. The study was designed to test whether signatures of past pathogen exposure could be identified by cataloging public T cell receptors. Among the roughly 400 genotyped donors, approximately 81% belonged to the genetic ancestry cluster associated with self-reported Caucasian donors. About 280 gigabases of sequencing data and 91 million or so unique TCR sequences made up an early release that covered approximately 700 HLA-typed donors. Because of strong linkage in the cohort, roughly five DR-DQ haplotypes were treated as single units for association and clustering. The study combined high-throughput TCR immunosequencing, statistical association of individual TCRs with disease status, and machine learning to predict cytomegalovirus infection status. Besides the first cohort of approximately 710 subjects, a separate validation cohort made up of 90 to 150 different subjects was used. Across approximately 400 genotyped donors of the cohort, an average of about 220,000 unique TCR beta nucleotide sequences per donor were sequenced, and 15% to 20% of those sequences were non-productive. The later analysis used no new phenotypic data to find candidate immune exposures, relying instead on TCR beta sequences and their occurrence across donors. Genome-wide SNP genotypes for about 60% of the roughly 700 donors were used in a later genetic analysis, which treated that subset as a discovery cohort. A later analysis re-analyzed previously published TCR beta repertoires from hundreds of donors and added high-resolution HLA genotyping to study TCR occurrence patterns. HLA typing included class I and class II loci at four-digit resolution. The T cell repertoires of roughly 660 subjects were profiled by immunosequencing and related to cytomegalovirus serostatus. Typing coverage varied by locus: roughly 629-630 donors for A, B, C, DRB1 and DQB1; some 520 for DQA1; nearly 610 for DPA1; roughly 450 for DPB1. All discovery cohort repertoires had been generated on a single sequencing platform.

The cohort was made up of approximately 670 healthy bone marrow donors. Cohort members were all nominally healthy when sampled, although unrecorded immune exposures were likely present. The donor tested CMV seronegative, placing the donor among the roughly 340 seronegative members of the cohort. A peripheral blood sample was provided by each donor, and peripheral blood mononuclear cells were used for TCR beta sequencing. The Qiagen DNeasy Blood Extraction Kit was used to extract genomic DNA from the blood cell samples. With regard to this clone: There is no known antigen for this receptor. The record has no base qualities; no much larger clone is one base away.

CDR1 and CDR2 (SGHTA, FQGTGA) derive from the germline V gene. CDR3 length: 14 amino acids, cysteine to phenylalanine. The retained sequence is limited to the CDR3, 42 bases, with the frame set at the first base. For this chain, trimming is 3 bases at the V end and 4 bases at the J end, and the number of junction bases without a gene match is 1. Library preparation was by the immunoSEQ multiplex PCR assay. For the multiplex PCR, a mixture combining 60 forward primers for TCR Vbeta segments and 13 reverse primers for TCR Jbeta segments was used. The CDR3 region of rearranged TCR beta genes was amplified from genomic DNA by a multiplex PCR assay. Amplified TCR beta libraries were sequenced as 87-base-pair reads on the Illumina HiSeq System. In the source study's methods: In a later analysis, tens of millions of unique TCR beta chains were counted across the 650 to 700 repertoires, and roughly 9.9 million of these chains were shared by at least two donors. A nearest-neighbor algorithm error-corrected the raw reads and collapsed the reads into unique sequences, merging closely related sequences to remove PCR and sequencing errors. CDR3 sequences were aligned to IMGT reference sequences to assign V, D and J gene segments. For a sequence to be retained, a match of at least six nucleotides to both a V gene segment and a J gene segment was required. Rearrangements were classified as productive when the CDR3 lacked stop codons and remained in frame with V and J, and all other rearrangements were classified as non-productive. Following IMGT convention, CDR3 was defined as the stretch from the second conserved V-encoded cysteine up to the conserved J-encoded phenylalanine. Sequences without an unambiguous match to a single V gene segment were excluded from the earlier analysis of 450 to 750 of the donors. In an earlier analysis of approximately 550 of the donors, V segments were called functional above 56.7% productive rearrangements and were called segregating when the between-donor standard deviation exceeded 5%. To diagnose cytomegalovirus status from the catalog of TCR beta chain sequences, a statistical classification framework was built. In a later analysis, TCR nucleotide sequences were compared against IMGT/GENE-DB human TR gene sequences so that V and J genes could be assigned. The TCRdist pipeline was used in a later analysis to assign CDR3 sequences and most-parsimonious VDJ recombination scenarios. In a later analysis, every TCR beta chain was defined by the combination of its CDR3 amino acid sequence and its V-gene family, and reads without a unique V-gene family were dropped. As a way to deal with suspected cross-contamination and a sequencing artifact, a later analysis dropped hundreds of nucleotide sequences that were highly shared and had low generation probability. In a later analysis, a clonal expansion index was calculated for each public chain from normalized within-repertoire ranks of inferred template counts. In a later analysis, generation probabilities were computed using a VDJ recombination model fitted to out-of-frame rearrangements, and the results were checked against IGoR. In a later analysis, TCR-TCR, TCR-HLA and TCR-CMV co-occurrence was scored with hypergeometric tests, and a repertoire-size bias correction was applied to TCR pairs. False discovery rates were estimated in a later analysis by permuting HLA or CMV assignments 20 times. In a later analysis, co-occurring TCRs were grouped using DBSCAN, with TCRdist sequence similarity added in when clustering inside HLA-allele-positive subsets. Repertoires with fewer than 30,000 or more than 120,000 public chains, plus five repertoires with anomalous nucleotide sharing, were excluded from co-occurrence clustering. TCRdb limited this immuneACCESS table to in-frame rearrangements with V and J called. A share of clones is missing; checked studies link under half to unresolved V genes, and the rest is unexplained. D and trimming were read from the DNA, whereas the V and J calls and clone size are those reported in that table. The sample yields under 200,000 clones; around three quarters were counted once. Clones ranked in the top ten supply under 0.9% of the sample.

Paper-wide results and their limitations: A later genetic analysis reported fewer N-insertions in productive TCRs among donors in an Asian-associated ancestry cluster than the approximately 670-donor mean. When HLA alleles, especially DR and DQ, strongly co-occurred, TCR associations were difficult to assign to individual alleles. The study listed 164 TCR beta chains as associated with cytomegalovirus. According to a later analysis, TCR association rates differed among HLA loci, with DRB1 alleles showing the most associated TCRs and HLA-C alleles showing the fewest. A later genetic analysis associated a missense DCLRE1C variant with V-gene and J-gene trimming of TCR beta chains, and an independent cohort replicated the association. In a later analysis, HLA-associated TCR beta chains showed more clonal expansion and lower generation probabilities than non-associated chains that were equally common. Correlated functional status among segregating V segments might reflect linkage disequilibrium, but an unknown experimental factor could not be ruled out. In a later analysis, most CMV-associated TCR beta chains were found to appear HLA-restricted, with HLA associations seemingly driven largely by CMV exposure. The classifier was reported to diagnose cytomegalovirus status with high specificity and sensitivity in both the original cohort and the validation cohort. A later analysis reported that several top co-occurrence clusters appeared linked to parvovirus B19, influenza, CMV and Epstein-Barr virus. The presence/absence analyses assumed that sequencing depth was roughly uniform across donors, and that assumption may not be true. A further reported finding was that TCR beta sequences accurately predicted the HLA-A and HLA-B alleles for most subjects in the first cohort. Most TCR sequences were seen in very few donors, while some public TCRs were found in many individuals. Because HLA typing was unavailable for some donors at each locus, only the typed subset was used in association tests. The cohort was sequenced for TCR beta chains only, and without alpha or paired-chain data the features that could be detected were limited. In an earlier analysis of over 550 of the donors, most TCR beta V segments were observed in productive rearrangements about 87% or about 30% of the time, broadly matching IMGT annotations. CMV serostatus was the only immune exposure information available for the cohort. The authors suggested that the approach could potentially be generalized to other disease states and immunological phenotypes. A few of the identified cytomegalovirus-associated TCR beta chains were confirmed in vitro to be specific for cytomegalovirus antigens. The sequencing pipeline was judged likely to have produced a cluster of highly shared sequence variants as a technical artifact. In a later analysis, around 17,000 TCR beta sequences were associated with specific HLA alleles at a false discovery rate of 0.05. Some IMGT-functional V segments, including TRBV6-2 and TRBV6-3, could not be told apart with the 87-base-pair reads, so those segments were excluded. Roughly 17 rarely observed V segments, including chromosome 9 orphons, were excluded from the earlier analysis of several hundred of the donors because counts were too low.

Sequenced input: PBMCs. This chain joins TRBV7-3 to TRBJ2-2, with 8 bases matching TRBD1. This clonotype was obtained from a woman in her 40s in good health and CMV-seronegative. This receptor carries the CDR3 CASSLDRVTGELFF. The DNA reads as follows: TGTGCCAGCAGCTTGGACAGGGTCACCGGGGAGCTGTTTTTT. The full variable domain, completed from the reference TRBV7-3 and TRBJ2-2 proteins outside the CDR3, reads GAGVSQTPSNKVTEKGKYVELRCDPISGHTALYWYRQSLGQGPEFLIYFQGTGAADDSGLPNDRFFAVRPEGSVSTLKIQRTERGDSAVYLCASSLDRVTGELFFGEGSRLTVL.